These T cell receptor beta chains were read from a single sample in a study of post-analysis software for immune sequencing data. TCRdb used MiXCR to reprocess the PCR reads, holding one entry per CDR3 protein. Counted here are about 800,000 distinct CDR3 sequences, about 32% occurring once; the ten biggest clones make up around 0.55%. The sequenced sample consisted of blood. These receptors all come from a girl aged 10-17 years with multiple sclerosis. Both conserved end residues are part of each CDR3. D genes are given only for firm matches. Rows may omit the clone size; those that give it use once, few, many or a size class.

clone size | J gene | V gene | D gene | CDR3 DNA | CDR3 protein
few | TRBJ2-6 | TRBV27 | NA | TGTGCCAGCAGTTTCTCCATCGGGAACTCTGGGGCCAACGTCCTGACTTTC | CASSFSIGNSGANVLTF
NA | TRBJ2-7 | TRBV20-1 | TRBD2 | TGCAGTGCTAGGAAAACAGGGACTAGCGGAACCTCCTACGAGCAGTACTTC | CSARKTGTSGTSYEQYF
NA | TRBJ2-5 | TRBV4-1 | TRBD2 | TGCGCCAGCAGCGGACCACTAGCGGATCAAGAGACCCAGTACTTC | CASSGPLADQETQYF
NA | TRBJ1-4 | TRBV5-1 | TRBD1 | TGCGCCAGCAGCCCTGGGACAGGGGAGGAAAAACTGTTTTTT | CASSPGTGEEKLFF
few | TRBJ2-5 | TRBV7-2 | NA | TGTGCCAGCAGCCAAGTGGGGGGGCGCAGGGAGACCCAGTACTTC | CASSQVGGRRETQYF
NA | TRBJ2-1 | TRBV4-2 | NA | TGTGCCAGCAGCCAAGTTATTAGCGTCTCCTACAATGAGCAGTTCTTC | CASSQVISVSYNEQFF
NA | TRBJ2-1 | TRBV9 | NA | TGTGCCAGCAGCGTAGGGACAGGGGCGGGGGGTCGGGATGAGCAGTTCTTC | CASSVGTGAGGRDEQFF
many | TRBJ2-7 | TRBV10-3 | TRBD2 | TGTGCCATCAGTGGACTAGCGGGAGCTTACGAGCAGTACTTC | CAISGLAGAYEQYF
many | TRBJ2-7 | TRBV7-2 | TRBD1 | TGTGCCAGCAGCTTCACAGGGGGCTACGAGCAGTACTTC | CASSFTGGYEQYF
few | TRBJ2-1 | TRBV3-1 | NA | TGTGCCAGCAGCCACGGGGGACCTCAGAGCTCCTACAATGAGCAGTTCTTC | CASSHGGPQSSYNEQFF
NA | TRBJ2-3 | TRBV9 | NA | TGTGCCAGCAGCGTCAGCTATACGCAGTATTTT | CASSVSYTQYF
NA | TRBJ2-5 | TRBV20-1 | NA | TGCAGTGCTAGCCTGACCTCCGGTCAAGAGCAGTACTTC | CSASLTSGQEQYF
NA | TRBJ1-2 | TRBV7-9 | TRBD1 | TGTGCCAGCAGCTTAGTCGGACAGGGGGCGCTTGGCTACACCTTC | CASSLVGQGALGYTF
NA | TRBJ1-4 | TRBV9 | TRBD1 | TGTGCCAGCAGCGCCCACAGGGGTGCTAATGAAAAACTGTTTTTT | CASSAHRGANEKLFF
few | TRBJ2-7 | TRBV5-6 | NA | TGTGCCAGCAGCTTGGGGCCGTTCTACGAGCAGTACTTC | CASSLGPFYEQYF
NA | TRBJ1-2 | TRBV6-6 | TRBD1 | TGTGCCAGCACGGGACAGGGCGATGGCTACACCTTC | CASTGQGDGYTF
few | TRBJ2-1 | TRBV3-1 | TRBD1 | TGTGCCAGCAGCCAAGAAGGGTCCAGGGGGCAAGGGGAGCAGTTCTTC | CASSQEGSRGQGEQFF
NA | TRBJ2-7 | TRBV27 | NA | TGTGCCAGCAGTAAAATCGACAGTCCCTACGAGCAGTACTTC | CASSKIDSPYEQYF
NA | TRBJ2-7 | TRBV19 | NA | TGTGCCACCCAAGGCCGTCAGCCGAGCGGCGAGCAGTACTTC | CATQGRQPSGEQYF
NA | TRBJ1-5 | TRBV9 | TRBD1 | TGTGCCAGCAGCGTAGGGGGACAGGGTCTCGGCAATCAGCCCCAGCATTTT | CASSVGGQGLGNQPQHF
NA | TRBJ1-6 | TRBV6-5 | NA | TGTGCGAGCACCCCAAAGCAGAACTATAATTCACCCCTCCACTTT | CASTPKQNYNSPLHF
NA | TRBJ1-2 | TRBV29-1 | TRBD1 | TGCAGCGTCGCACCAGGGGGGGATGGCTACACCTTC | CSVAPGGDGYTF
NA | TRBJ2-1 | TRBV11-2 | TRBD2 | TGTGCCAGCAGCGCATTAGCGGGAGGGTTATTAGGAGATGAGCAGTTCTTC | CASSALAGGLLGDEQFF
NA | TRBJ2-7 | TRBV5-1 | NA | TGCGCCAGCAGCGCCGAAGCCACAGGGTGGTACGAGCAGTACTTC | CASSAEATGWYEQYF
NA | TRBJ1-5 | TRBV21-1 | NA | TGTGCCAGCAGCAATGGGGGGAGTCATAGCAATCAGCCCCAGCATTTT | CASSNGGSHSNQPQHF
NA | TRBJ2-6 | TRBV9 | NA | TGTGCCAGCAGCGTCGTGACAGCTGGGGCCAACGTCCGGACTTTC | CASSVVTAGANVRTF
few | TRBJ2-7 | TRBV20-1 | NA | TGCAGTGTCAACTCTCTATCTGGTTACGAGCAGTACTTC | CSVNSLSGYEQYF
NA | TRBJ1-6 | TRBV20-1 | NA | TGCAGTGCTAGAGGGCCAGGGGAGTTTGATTCACCCCTCCACTTT | CSARGPGEFDSPLHF
NA | TRBJ2-1 | TRBV2 | NA | TGTGCCAGCAGACCATCCCCTATGAGGAACAATGAGCAGTTCTTC | CASRPSPMRNNEQFF